The 6 T cell receptor beta chains below were found in one sample sequenced in a study of T cells after posttransplantation cyclophosphamide. Busulfan-fludarabine conditioning, marrow transplant, and cyclophosphamide on days +3 and +4 were administered. Here immunoSEQ multiplex PCR was the method, and the copy in TCRdb shows in-frame clones only, minus some. The sample holds 35,000 to 50,000 clones; about 92% are singletons and the top ten take 2.5%. The sequences come from PBMCs, collected roughly 59 days after allogeneic stem cell transplant with posttransplant cyclophosphamide. Receptor source: a male patient aged 55 to 69 who received an allogeneic stem cell transplant from a related donor and was CMV-positive. The graft donor may have contributed some T cells.

The J gene is TRBJ1-5, the V gene TRBV2, with D tentatively TRBD1 (5 bases). CDR1 SNHLY and CDR2 FYNNEI come from the germline V gene. This CDR3 region has 13 residues. Trimming took off 6 bases at V and 5 bases at J, with 11 bases between the two ends. The chain's CDR3 is CASRTGEDQPQHF. The CDR3 bases are TGTGCCAGCAGGACGGGGGAAGATCAGCCCCAGCATTTT.

In DNA form, the CDR3 reads TGTGCCAGCAGCTCGCGCGAGGCGGGACTTGGCTCCTACAATGAGCAGTTCTTC. Its translation: CASSSREAGLGSYNEQFF. The V and J genes are TRBV7-9 and TRBJ2-1; TRBD2 is a possible D gene (6 bases). The CDR3 has 18 residues. Looked up from germline, CDR1 is SEHNR and CDR2 is FQNEAQ (reference sequence). With 4 bases removed from V and 0 bases from J, the gap between germline ends came to 19 bases.

The V and J genes are TRBV7-9 and TRBJ2-1, with D tentatively TRBD2 (6 bases). CDR3 length: 12 amino acids. Germline V gives CDR1 SEHNR, CDR2 FQNEAQ (reference sequence). V was pared by 0 bases and J by 10 bases, with 7 bases between. The DNA of the CDR3 is TGTGCCAGCAGCTTAGCCGGGGGAGAGCAGTTCTTC. Translated: CASSLAGGEQFF.

The chain links TRBV30 to TRBJ1-2, with TRBD1 matching over 8 bases. Losses at the gene ends were 0 bases for V and 4 bases for J; bases not matched to a gene: 4. The germline V gene encodes CDR1 GTSNPN and CDR2 SVGIG (reference sequence). There are 14 residues in the CDR3. Written as DNA, the CDR3 is TGTGCCTGGAGTGTCGGGACAGGATTCTATGGCTACACCTTC. Translated, it gives CAWSVGTGFYGYTF.

This chain links TRBV12-5 with TRBJ1-1, with 9 bases fitting TRBD1. Trimming cost V 5 bases and J 1 base; bases outside gene matches: 2. The germline V gene has CDR1 LGHNT and CDR2 FRNRAP. The CDR3 consists of 14 residues. CDR3 bases: TGTGCTAGTGGTACGGGACAGGGGAACACTGAAGCTTTCTTT. It encodes CASGTGQGNTEAFF.

The genes are TRBV10-3 and TRBJ2-3, with D maybe TRBD1 (6 bases). V lost 8 bases and J 3 bases, leaving 18 bases between the germline ends. The CDR3 consists of 15 residues. CDR1 ENHRY and CDR2 SYGVKD come from the germline V gene. In DNA, the CDR3 is TGTGCCATCCAGAAAAGTGGGGGCATAACAGATACGCAGTATTTT. The encoded protein is CAIQKSGGITDTQYF.